A selection of T cell receptor beta chains follows, all from one sample in a study of PD-L1 blockade in urothelial cancer. Here immunoSEQ multiplex PCR was the method, and the copy in TCRdb shows in-frame clones only, minus some. Of about 49,000 clones listed, around 74% were seen once; the top ten hold 10%. Sequences were derived from PBMCs, sampled around atezolizumab (anti-PD-L1) treatment. These receptors all stem from a man in his 70s with urothelial cancer. Both conserved end residues are part of each CDR3. D genes are given only for firm matches. Only some rows state a clone size, as once, few, many or a class for expanded clones.

d_gene,j_gene,len,v_gene,abundance,CDR3nt,CDR3aa
TRBD1,TRBJ1-4,14,TRBV27,.,TGTGCCAGCAGGGGGACAGGGGTTAATGAAAAACTGTTTTTT,CASRGTGVNEKLFF
TRBD1,TRBJ1-2,14,TRBV29-1,.,TGCAGCGTTGGGGGGGACAGGCTATTATATGGCTACACCTTC,CSVGGDRLLYGYTF
.,TRBJ1-1,13,TRBV10-3,.,TGTGCCATCAGTGATGCAGAGAACACTGAAGCTTTCTTT,CAISDAENTEAFF
TRBD2,TRBJ2-5,16,TRBV5-8,once,TGTGCCAGCAGCACTCTAGGGTCTAGCGGGCAAGAGACCCAGTACTTC,CASSTLGSSGQETQYF
TRBD1,TRBJ2-5,16,TRBV5-5,.,TGTGCCAGCAGCTCGATACTGGACAGGGGGGAAGAGACCCAGTACTTC,CASSSILDRGEETQYF
.,TRBJ2-7,17,TRBV13,.,TGTGCCAGCAGCCCTCGAGGGGAGGCAGGTGGTTCCTACGAGCAGTACTTC,CASSPRGEAGGSYEQYF
.,TRBJ1-3,16,TRBV11-2,once,TGTGCCAGCAGCCGGACCAGGGGATCCTCTGGAAACACCATATATTTT,CASSRTRGSSGNTIYF
TRBD1,TRBJ2-4,16,TRBV5-1,.,TGCGCCAGCAGCCTCGGACAGGGAGTAACCAAAAACATTCAGTACTTC,CASSLGQGVTKNIQYF
.,TRBJ2-7,13,TRBV7-9,.,TGTGCCAGCAGCTTGACAGATTCCTACGAGCAGTACTTC,CASSLTDSYEQYF
.,TRBJ1-1,13,TRBV4-1,few,TGCGCCAGCAGCCGGGGGCGAGGCACTGAAGCTTTCTTT,CASSRGRGTEAFF
.,TRBJ1-2,16,TRBV7-9,.,TGTGCCAGCAGCTCCAGCAGGGCGGGAGCTAACTATGGCTACACCTTC,CASSSSRAGANYGYTF
TRBD1,TRBJ1-5,15,TRBV2,few,TGTGCCAGCAGTCGGTACAGGGGGCTGAATCAGCCCCAGCATTTT,CASSRYRGLNQPQHF
.,TRBJ1-2,13,TRBV7-3,few,TGTGCCAGCAGCTTATCGCAGGGTATTGGCTACACCTTC,CASSLSQGIGYTF
TRBD2,TRBJ2-7,14,TRBV10-3,.,TGTGCCACCCGCGCGGATAGCGGGGTCCTCGAGCAGTACTTC,CATRADSGVLEQYF
.,TRBJ2-3,15,TRBV7-2,.,TGTGCCAGCAGCTTGAGAACAGGGTATGCAGATACGCAGTATTTT,CASSLRTGYADTQYF
.,TRBJ2-7,15,TRBV28,.,TGTGCCAGCAGTTTATCCGCGGCAGGGAAGTACGAGCAGTACTTC,CASSLSAAGKYEQYF
TRBD1,TRBJ2-3,14,TRBV28,few,TGTGCCAGCAGTGGACAGGGGATCGCAGATACGCAGTATTTT,CASSGQGIADTQYF
TRBD2,TRBJ2-6,15,TRBV18,.,TGTGCCACTACTAGCGGGAGCTCTGGGGCCAACGTCCTGACTTTC,CATTSGSSGANVLTF
TRBD2,TRBJ2-1,16,TRBV27,.,TGTGCCAGCAGACGTAGGGGGACTAGCGGAGTTAATGAGCAGTTCTTC,CASRRRGTSGVNEQFF
.,TRBJ2-1,12,TRBV11-2,.,TGTGCCAGCTCTCTCTGGGGGGATGAGCAGTTCTTC,CASSLWGDEQFF
TRBD2,TRBJ2-5,16,TRBV25-1,.,TGTGCCAGCAGCCTAGCGGGAGGATCGGGTGCAGAGACCCAGTACTTC,CASSLAGGSGAETQYF
TRBD1,TRBJ1-1,15,TRBV27,.,TGTGCCAGCAGTTTATATGCATCGACAGGGACTGAAGCTTTCTTT,CASSLYASTGTEAFF
TRBD1,TRBJ2-3,15,TRBV5-4,.,TGTGCCAGCAGCCCCGAACAGGGGGCTACAGATACGCAGTATTTT,CASSPEQGATDTQYF
.,TRBJ1-4,15,TRBV28,.,TGTGCCAGCAGTGGCAACACGGACAGCATTGAAAAACTGTTTTTT,CASSGNTDSIEKLFF
TRBD2,TRBJ2-3,14,TRBV5-4,.,TGTGCCAGCAGCACGGGACTACTCACAGATACGCAGTATTTT,CASSTGLLTDTQYF
.,TRBJ2-7,13,TRBV2,.,TGTGCCAGCAAGCGGGACACCTACTACGAGCAGTACTTC,CASKRDTYYEQYF
.,TRBJ2-5,19,TRBV21-1,.,TGTGCCAGCAGCAAAGATTTCTCTCCTAGCGGGAGATGCGGAGAGACCCAGTACTTC,CASSKDFSPSGRCGETQYF
.,TRBJ2-2,15,TRBV4-1,.,TGCGCCAGCAGCCAAGTACTTGTAAACACCGGGGAGCTGTTTTTT,CASSQVLVNTGELFF
.,TRBJ2-7,15,TRBV30,.,TGTGCCTGGAGTAACCCTAGGCGGATAGCCTACGAGCAGTACTTC,CAWSNPRRIAYEQYF
TRBD2,TRBJ2-1,14,TRBV29-1,.,TGCAGCGTTCGAAAGACTAGCGGGTACAATGAGCAGTTCTTC,CSVRKTSGYNEQFF
.,TRBJ1-5,13,TRBV2,.,TGTGCCAGCAGTGACGTTATCAATCAGCCCCAGCATTTT,CASSDVINQPQHF
TRBD2,TRBJ2-7,18,TRBV27,.,TGTGCCAGCAGTTTACGGGCTAGCGGGAGAGGATGGAACTACGAGCAGTACTTC,CASSLRASGRGWNYEQYF
TRBD2,TRBJ2-7,12,TRBV30,.,TGTGCCTGGGGGACTAGCCGCTACGAGCAGTACTTC,CAWGTSRYEQYF
TRBD1,TRBJ1-1,19,TRBV7-9,once,TGTGCCAGCAGCCCGAACCTCAGGACAGGGGTCCCTTGGAACACTGAAGCTTTCTTT,CASSPNLRTGVPWNTEAFF
.,TRBJ1-5,15,TRBV28,once,TGTGCCAGCAGGTCCGGCGGACTGAGGAATCAGCCCCAGCATTTT,CASRSGGLRNQPQHF
TRBD2,TRBJ2-1,15,TRBV9,.,TGTGCCAGCAGCAAACTAGCGGGGTCGAACAATGAGCAGTTCTTC,CASSKLAGSNNEQFF
.,TRBJ2-5,16,TRBV11-3,once,TGTGCCAGCAGCTTAGGTAGGGGACACCTCCAAGAGACCCAGTACTTC,CASSLGRGHLQETQYF
TRBD2,TRBJ2-7,14,TRBV5-4,few,TGTGCCAGCAGCTTGGAACTAGCGGACTACGAGCAGTACTTC,CASSLELADYEQYF
.,TRBJ2-6,12,TRBV10-2,once,TGCGCCAGCAGTGAGGGGTGGGCAGTCCTGACTTTC,CASSEGWAVLTF
.,TRBJ2-7,13,TRBV5-1,once,TGCGCCAGCGCGGGGCTACTTTCCTACGAGCAGTACTTC,CASAGLLSYEQYF
.,TRBJ1-1,15,TRBV25-1,.,TGTGCCAGCAGTGAATTCGGGCAGGGGCGGATTGAAGCTTTCTTT,CASSEFGQGRIEAFF
TRBD2,TRBJ2-1,15,TRBV10-1,.,TGCGCCAGCAGTGATCTGGGGACTAACGTCGATGAGCAGTTCTTC,CASSDLGTNVDEQFF
TRBD2,TRBJ2-3,16,TRBV5-6,large,TGTGCCAGCAGCCTCACTCTAGCGGGCAGCACAGATACGCAGTATTTT,CASSLTLAGSTDTQYF
.,TRBJ2-3,15,TRBV18,.,TGTGCCAGCTCACCAGGTTCCCGGGGCACAGATACGCAGTATTTT,CASSPGSRGTDTQYF
.,TRBJ1-1,14,TRBV21-1,.,TGTGCCAGCAGCAAATTAGTCCGAGAGACTGAAGCTTTCTTT,CASSKLVRETEAFF
TRBD2,TRBJ2-3,14,TRBV10-3,.,TGTGCCATCAGTGATGGCACGGGAGGTAATACGCAGTATTTT,CAISDGTGGNTQYF
.,TRBJ1-3,15,TRBV6-1,.,TGTGCCAGCAGTGAAGCGGCGGGAATCGTAAACACCATATATTTT,CASSEAAGIVNTIYF
TRBD2,TRBJ2-1,16,TRBV28,.,TGTGCCAGCAGACCCACTAGCGGGAGCTCCTACAATGAGCAGTTCTTC,CASRPTSGSSYNEQFF
TRBD2,TRBJ2-7,15,TRBV6-6,.,TGTGCCAGCAGTTACTCGTCTAGCGGCTCCTACGAGCAGTACTTC,CASSYSSSGSYEQYF
.,TRBJ2-7,13,TRBV4-1,once,TGCGCCAGCAGCCAAGAAGGGGCGAGTGAGCAGTACTTC,CASSQEGASEQYF
TRBD2,TRBJ2-7,14,TRBV28,.,TGTGCCAGCAGTTTAGGGACTAGCGGATACGAGCAGTACTTC,CASSLGTSGYEQYF
TRBD2,TRBJ2-1,15,TRBV19,.,TGTGCCAGTAGTAGGGGACTAGCGTATTACAATGAGCAGTTCTTC,CASSRGLAYYNEQFF
TRBD2,TRBJ2-1,16,TRBV9,.,TGTGCCAGCAGCGGACTAGCGGGAGGGTCCTACAATGAGCAGTTCTTC,CASSGLAGGSYNEQFF
TRBD2,TRBJ2-2,16,TRBV5-1,once,TGCGCCAGCAGCCGGGGGGGGGCATCGAACACCGGGGAGCTGTTTTTT,CASSRGGASNTGELFF
.,TRBJ2-7,15,TRBV5-1,once,TGCGCCAGCAGCTTGGGGGGTAGCGGATCCTACGAGCAGTACTTC,CASSLGGSGSYEQYF
TRBD2,TRBJ2-3,14,TRBV10-1,.,TGCGCCAGCAGTGCATCCGCGGGAGCAGATACGCAGTATTTT,CASSASAGADTQYF